These 13 T cell receptor beta chains were all obtained from the same sample, sequenced in a study of blood T cell repertoires in COVID-19. Libraries were prepared by immunoSEQ multiplex PCR; TCRdb keeps only in-frame clonotypes and omits some of them. The sample includes over 90,000 clones, roughly 92% of them seen just once. The specimen sequenced was peripheral blood. These TCRs come from a woman in her forties or fifties with COVID-19, enrolled during active disease.

V and J are TRBV18 and TRBJ1-5, with a tentative D call TRBD1 (5 bases). This CDR3 region has 15 residues. V shed 3 bases and J shed 6 bases, with 15 bases lying between them. Germline CDR1 is KGHSH and CDR2 is LQKENI. CDR3 protein: CASSPSGGASQPQHF. The CDR3 region has the DNA TGTGCCAGCTCACCTTCTGGCGGGGCGAGTCAGCCCCAGCATTTT.

The genes are TRBV18 and TRBJ2-3, with 7 bases aligning to TRBD2. CDR3 size: 17 residues. In germline, CDR1 is KGHSH, CDR2 LQKENI. V dropped 3 bases and J dropped 0; count of bases not matched to a gene: 9. DNA for the CDR3: TGTGCCAGCTCACCGAAAGGCGGGGGACTTAGCACAGATACGCAGTATTTT. This encodes CASSPKGGGLSTDTQYF. Filled out from reference TRBV18 and TRBJ2-3, the complete variable domain reads NAGVMQNPRHLVRRRGQEARLRCSPMKGHSHVYWYRQLPEEGLKFMVYLQKENIIDESGMPKERFSAEFPKEGPSILRIQQVVRGDSAAYFCASSPKGGGLSTDTQYFGPGTRLTVL.

The chain recombines TRBV4-1 with TRBJ1-1; D gene unclear. The germline V gene encodes CDR1 MGHRA and CDR2 YSYEKL. CDR3 length equals 14 residues. V dropped 0 bases and J dropped 11 bases, with 16 bases sitting between them. CDR3 sequence: CASSQDTLGLRAFF. The CDR3 nucleotides read TGCGCCAGCAGCCAAGATACTTTAGGCTTGAGGGCTTTCTTT.

The chain employs TRBV15 and TRBJ2-1, with D perhaps TRBD2 (5 bases). Germline V gene lookup returns CDR1 LNHNV and CDR2 YYDKDF (reference sequence). CDR3 size: 16 residues. V was clipped by 0 bases and J by 1 base, with 10 bases between them. The CDR3 is CATSRDGVASYNEQFF. The CDR3 region has the DNA TGTGCCACCAGCAGAGACGGGGTAGCGTCCTACAATGAGCAGTTCTTC.

This clone is a singleton in its sample. The chain combines TRBV6-5 with TRBJ1-1; the D gene is possibly TRBD1 (6 bases). This CDR3 is built from 13 residues. Per the germline V gene, CDR1 is MNHEY and CDR2 is SVGAGI. V lost 6 bases and J 3 bases, leaving 11 bases between the germline ends. This chain's CDR3 is CASRTRGYTEAFF. The CDR3 nucleotides read TGTGCCAGCAGGACAAGGGGGTACACTGAAGCTTTCTTT.

This rearrangement joins TRBV6-5 to TRBJ1-1; 11 bases are shared with TRBD1. The V and J ends lost 4 bases and 4 bases, in that order; junction bases with no gene match: 8. The CDR3 is 16 residues long. Looked up from germline, CDR1 is MNHEY and CDR2 is SVGAGI. The chain's CDR3 is CASSSGTGGGITEAFF. CDR3 bases: TGTGCCAGCAGTTCCGGGACAGGGGGAGGGATCACTGAAGCTTTCTTT.

The chain recombines TRBV13 with TRBJ1-1; perhaps TRBD1 as D (5 bases). This CDR3 has 14 amino acids. With 8 bases removed from V and 4 bases from J, the gap between germline ends came to 17 bases. Germline-derived CDR1 and CDR2 are PRHDT and FYEKMQ (reference sequence). This CDR3 reads CASSRRTFFTEAFF. The CDR3 bases are TGTGCCAGCTCCCGCAGGACATTTTTCACTGAAGCTTTCTTT. The full variable domain, completed using reference TRBV13 and TRBJ1-1, is AAGVIQSPRHLIKEKRETATLKCYPIPRHDTVYWYQQGPGQDPQFLISFYEKMQSDKGSIPDRFSAQQFSDYHSELNMSSLELGDSALYFCASSRRTFFTEAFFGQGTRLTVV.

The J gene is TRBJ1-6, the V gene TRBV11-2; TRBD1 might be the D (5 bases). The CDR3 runs to 12 residues. Trimming left V 8 bases short and J 10 bases short, with 12 bases between. Germline V gene sequence: CDR1 SGHAT, CDR2 FQNNGV. CDR3 DNA: TGTGCCAGCGGGGGGGGGAACTCACCCCTCCACTTT. This codes for CASGGGNSPLHF.

The chain combines TRBV10-3 with TRBJ1-1; no clear D. The V and J ends lost 11 bases and 0 bases respectively, with 16 bases between them. The CDR3 is made up of 14 amino acids. Germline CDR1 ENHRY, CDR2 SYGVKD. CDR3 coding DNA: TGTGCCTCCCTGGGAGACCGCATGAACACTGAAGCTTTCTTT. Translation gives CASLGDRMNTEAFF.

The chain has TRBV5-1 and TRBJ2-1, with no clear D. Germline CDR1 reads SGHRS; CDR2 reads YFSETQ. CDR3 length: 13 amino acids. V gave up 4 bases and J gave up 7 bases, with 12 bases separating them. In DNA, the CDR3 is TGCGCCAGCAGCCTGGACGACTGGAATGAGCAGTTCTTC. Amino acids: CASSLDDWNEQFF.

V usage is TRBV7-2 and J usage is TRBJ1-2; 7 nucleotides match TRBD1. The CDR3 is 13 residues long. J gave up 4 bases and V 8 bases, and 7 bases lay outside the gene matches. Germline assignment: CDR1 SGHTA and CDR2 FQGNSA. CDR3 region: CASLPGDSYGYTF. In DNA form, the CDR3 reads TGTGCCAGCTTACCCGGGGACAGCTATGGCTACACCTTC. Complete variable domain (other parts from reference TRBV7-2 and TRBJ1-2): GAGVSQSPSNKVTEKGKDVELRCDPISGHTALYWYRQSLGQGLEFLIYFQGNSAPDKSGLPSDRFSAERTGGSVSTLTIQRTQQEDSAVYLCASLPGDSYGYTFGSGTRLTVV.

In DNA form, the CDR3 reads TGTGCCAGCAGCTACGCCCCGGGACAGGGCTACAATGAGCAGTTCTTC. Translating it yields CASSYAPGQGYNEQFF. The rearrangement links TRBV5-8 to TRBJ2-1, with 9 bases identical to TRBD1. This CDR3 spans 16 amino acids. J was trimmed by 3 bases and V by 3 bases; bases with no gene match: 7. Germline CDR1 reads SGHTS; CDR2 reads YDEGEE.

The chain combines TRBV28 with TRBJ1-2; no firm D call. Germline V gives CDR1 MDHEN, CDR2 SYDVKM. V was trimmed by 10 bases and J by 4 bases, leaving 16 bases between them. CDR3 length equals 13 residues. This CDR3 is CATGLGSGYGYTF. The CDR3 DNA reads TGTGCCACAGGACTGGGCTCGGGCTATGGCTACACCTTC.